This passage covers 3 T cell receptor beta chains from one sample sequenced in a study of cytomegalovirus exposure and HLA in healthy donors. The primer mix had 60 Vbeta and 13 Jbeta primers. The method was immunoSEQ multiplex PCR; TCRdb's version includes in-frame clones alone and lacks a portion of them. In the table there are more than 95,000 clones, around 80% of which are singletons. The material sequenced was PBMCs. These receptors were collected from a male donor in good health and CMV-seronegative.

The rearrangement uses TRBV18 and TRBJ2-7; D is uncertain. Germline lookup yields CDR1 KGHSH and CDR2 LQKENI. The CDR3 covers 13 residues. V shed 5 bases and J shed 0 bases, with 8 bases lying between them. In nucleotides, the CDR3 is TGTGCCAGCTCAGCCTCCGGCTCCTACGAGCAGTACTTC. Translated, it gives CASSASGSYEQYF.

V and J are TRBV25-1 and TRBJ2-1; 11 positions agree with TRBD2. V dropped 4 bases and J dropped 3; count of bases not matched to a gene: 5. The germline gives CDR1 MGHDK, CDR2 SYGVNS. The CDR3 has 16 residues. CDR3 region: CASSAQLAGDYNEQFF. The CDR3 bases are TGTGCCAGCAGTGCCCAACTAGCGGGAGACTACAATGAGCAGTTCTTC.

V is TRBV30 and J is TRBJ1-1; D might be TRBD1 (5 bases). Trimming pared 5 bases from V and 10 bases from J, leaving 35 bases between. The CDR3 consists of 18 residues. CDR1 is GTSNPN and CDR2 is SVGIG in the germline V gene (reference sequence). CDR3 sequence: CAWAASQPYRTRRGIAFF. The CDR3 nucleotides read TGTGCCTGGGCCGCCTCCCAGCCTTACCGGACAAGGCGCGGGATAGCTTTCTTT.